This passage covers 9 T cell receptor beta chains from one sample sequenced in a study of CXCR3-negative and CXCR3-positive naive CD8 T cells. Study-level points and caveats: CXCR3-positive naive cells had TRB CDR3s that were more hydrophobic than CXCR3-negative naive cells had.

These receptors' targets are unknown. cDNA libraries for TRB were generated by 5' RACE incorporating UMI labels. No DNA is given; TCRdb re-called the 5' RACE reads and lists each CDR3 protein once. This sample carries 130,000 to 150,000 distinct CDR3 sequences, with about 0.3% going to the ten biggest clones. Sequencing was performed on naive CXCR3+ CD8+ T cells from blood. Subset noted: CD45RO-CCR7+CD27+CD95- naive CD8+ T cells expressing CXCR3 (TNR3+). Every receptor here comes from a human donor in good health. Some clones in this sample may be carry-over from other donors' samples.

This chain uses TRBV7-9 with TRBJ1-1; TCRdb indicates TRBD1, and absent DNA this call remains unverified. The germline V gene has CDR1 SEHNR and CDR2 FQNEAQ (reference sequence). The CDR3 has 13 residues. CDR3: CASSPQGATEAFF. The whole variable domain, remainder taken from reference TRBV7-9 and TRBJ1-1, is DTGVSQNPRHKITKRGQNVTFRCDPISEHNRLYWYRQTLGQGPEFLTYFQNEAQLEKSRLLSDRFSAERPKGSFSTLEIQRTEQGDSAMYLCASSPQGATEAFFGQGTRLTVV.

The chain employs TRBV4-1 and TRBJ2-3. Germline assignment: CDR1 MGHRA and CDR2 YSYEKL. The CDR3 extends over 16 amino acids. The CDR3 region is CASSQDYTETTDTQYF.

The chain carries TRBV7-9 and TRBJ2-5; no DNA is available, so the TRBD2 call from TCRdb remains unchecked. The CDR3 is 17 residues long. The germline V gene has CDR1 SEHNR and CDR2 FQNEAQ (reference sequence). The CDR3 region is CASSSYEGLADQETQYF.

J is TRBJ1-2 and V is TRBV29-1; TCRdb's D gene call, TRBD1, goes unchecked for lack of DNA. This CDR3 has 15 residues. CDR1 and CDR2 from the germline V gene are SQVTM and ANQGSEA. CDR3 sequence reads: CSVEDDTVGDYGYTF.

J is TRBJ2-2 and V is TRBV6-2 or TRBV6-3; TCRdb indicates TRBD1, and absent DNA this call remains unverified. The CDR3 is made up of 16 amino acids. CDR1 is MNHEY, CDR2 SVGEGT, per germline. The CDR3 sequence is CASSYEQGAYTGELFF.

The V and J genes are TRBV20-1 and TRBJ2-7; TCRdb's D call of TRBD2 is untestable without DNA. The length of the CDR3 is 15 residues. CDR1 DFQATT and CDR2 SNEGSKA come from the germline V gene (reference sequence). CDR3 sequence reads: CSARAVGLVTYEQYF.

The genes are TRBV5-6 and TRBJ2-2; the TRBD2 assignment by TCRdb is unverifiable without DNA. Germline V gene lookup returns CDR1 SGHDT and CDR2 YYEEEE. This CDR3 comprises 17 residues. The CDR3 loop is CASSNYRSLENTGELFF.

This chain links TRBV20-1 with TRBJ2-7; as DNA is missing, the TRBD1 call by TCRdb cannot be tested. Germline values: CDR1 DFQATT, CDR2 SNEGSKA (reference sequence). The CDR3 has 13 amino acids. The CDR3 sequence: CSARARETYEQYF.

The chain has TRBV4-2 and TRBJ2-7; TCRdb reports TRBD2, a call that lacks DNA to check it against. The germline V gene encodes CDR1 LGHNA and CDR2 YNFKEQ. This CDR3 is 16 amino acids long. The CDR3 reads CASSQDWLAGGYEQYF.